Below, one T cell receptor (beta chain) is given with its context. These data come from a study of patients and donors after allogeneic stem cell transplantation. Via MiXCR, TCRdb re-called the RT-PCR reads, giving one row per CDR3 protein. The table includes more than 1,500 distinct CDR3 sequences, more than 15% detected once. Germline lookup yields CDR1 WNHNN and CDR2 SYGVQD (reference sequence). The CDR3 contains 13 residues. The V gene lost 4 bases and the J gene lost 5 bases, with 8 bases spanning the gap. Input material: blood, either unsorted or a sorted T cell fraction (not recorded which). The origin of this receptor is a human donor who was either an allogeneic HSCT recipient or a stem cell or donor lymphocyte infusion donor (not recorded which). It is not recorded whose cells these are; they may come from a transplant donor. This chain uses TRBV10-1 with TRBJ1-4; D not certain. Written as DNA, the CDR3 is TGCGCCAGCAGTGGGACGGCAAATGAAAAACTGTTTTTT. Amino acids: CASSGTANEKLFF.